This entry lists 9 T cell receptor beta chains sequenced from one sample in a study of blood T cell repertoires in COVID-19. Sequenced by immunoSEQ multiplex PCR; TCRdb stores in-frame clones only, minus some. Of about 160,000 clones in the sample, 65% to 85% were seen once. Sequenced: PBMCs or T cells enriched from blood (not recorded which). The receptors stem from a woman aged 40 to 50 with acute COVID-19.

This chain links TRBV7-2 with TRBJ2-5; TRBD2 matches at 12 bases. CDR3 size: 17 residues. The J segment lost 0 bases and the V segment lost 1 base, leaving 3 bases of the junction unmatched. Germline V gives CDR1 SGHTA, CDR2 FQGNSA. CDR3 nucleotide sequence: TGTGCCAGCAGCTTAGGGAGGACTAGCGGGAACCAAGAGACCCAGTACTTC. This codes for CASSLGRTSGNQETQYF.

The rearrangement links TRBV2 to TRBJ2-7; no definite D call. Germline values: CDR1 SNHLY, CDR2 FYNNEI. The CDR3 runs to 12 residues. Trimming removed 4 bases at V and 4 bases at J, with 8 bases between. CDR3 DNA: TGTGCCAGCAGTGGAGGCCCATACGAGCAGTACTTC. This sequence encodes CASSGGPYEQYF.

The chain recombines TRBV6-5 with TRBJ1-1; no firm D call. This CDR3 is 13 amino acids long. V was shortened by 6 bases and J by 5 bases, with 13 bases between the two germline ends. CDR1 is MNHEY, CDR2 SVGAGI, per germline. The CDR3 loop is CASSQRERTEAFF. In nucleotides, the CDR3 is TGTGCCAGCAGCCAACGGGAGAGGACTGAAGCTTTCTTT.

Remarks on this clone: The sample contains more than one DNA sequence encoding this CDR3. The J gene is TRBJ1-1, the V gene TRBV27; weak D call: TRBD1 (5 bases). Trimming removed 0 bases from V and 5 bases from J, with 7 bases in between. In germline, CDR1 is MNHEY, CDR2 SMNVEV (reference sequence). The CDR3 length is 13 residues. The CDR3 spells CASSLSGRTEAFF. The DNA of the CDR3 is TGTGCCAGCAGTTTATCGGGGCGGACTGAAGCTTTCTTT.

This clone was seen a few times. The chain uses TRBV27 and TRBJ2-1; TRBD1 aligns across 8 bases. The CDR3 contains 14 residues. Germline values: CDR1 MNHEY, CDR2 SMNVEV (reference sequence). V lost 3 bases and J lost 6; bases outside the gene matches: 4. This CDR3 is CASSLGGQGNEQFF. The CDR3, as DNA: TGTGCCAGCAGTTTGGGCGGACAGGGCAATGAGCAGTTCTTC.

The chain joins TRBV6-5 to TRBJ1-4; D perhaps matches TRBD1 (6 bases). V was cut by 6 bases and J by 2 bases, with 10 bases left in between. The length of the CDR3 is 14 residues. Germline CDR1 reads MNHEY; CDR2 reads SVGAGI. The CDR3 here is CASRQGLTNEKLFF. CDR3 in DNA: TGTGCCAGCAGACAGGGTTTGACTAATGAAAAACTGTTTTTT.

The rearrangement links TRBV5-1 to TRBJ2-1, with D tentatively TRBD2 (6 bases). V lost 4 bases, J lost 8 bases, and 13 bases lay in between. The CDR3 runs 13 residues. Germline values: CDR1 SGHRS, CDR2 YFSETQ. CDR3 in DNA: TGCGCCAGCAGCCCGGGGGTGGGAGATGAGCAGTTCTTC. Translating gives CASSPGVGDEQFF.

The rearrangement joins TRBV3-1 (or the pseudogene TRBV3-2) to TRBJ2-1; TRBD2 matches at 7 bases. CDR1 and CDR2 from the germline V gene are LGHDT and YNNKEL (reference sequence). The CDR3 loop spans 16 amino acids. J gave up 7 bases and V 1 base, and 10 bases lay outside the gene matches. As DNA, the CDR3 is TGTGCCAGCAGCCAAGGAGGTGGCGGGGGTATGAATGAGCAGTTCTTC. It yields the protein CASSQGGGGGMNEQFF.

This clone has only one observation. The rearrangement uses TRBV5-1 and TRBJ2-1, with TRBD2 matching 9 bases. The V gene end was trimmed by 1 base and the J gene end by 7 bases; junction bases not matched to a gene: 6. Germline V lookup: CDR1 SGHRS, CDR2 YFSETQ. The CDR3 extends over 15 amino acids. The DNA for the CDR3 is TGCGCCAGCAGCTTGTCAGCGGGAGGCTGGAATGAGCAGTTCTTC. Amino acid sequence: CASSLSAGGWNEQFF.